This T cell receptor (beta chain) stems from a study of T cells in Graves' hyperthyroidism and ophthalmopathy. Study-wide background: The initial diagnosis was the point when peripheral blood was collected, ahead of any treatment.

RNA transcripts served as the template for amplifying TCR beta CDR3 regions. When the TCR CDR3 underwent first-round RT-PCR, the HTBI primer set was used. TCRdb independently ran MiXCR on the multiplex PCR reads; one entry per CDR3 protein. The sample lists about 360,000 distinct CDR3 sequences, approximately 13% occurring once. The CDR3 has 14 residues. Germline loops: CDR1 MDHEN, CDR2 SYDVKM. V was pared by 4 bases and J by 5 bases, with 14 bases between. This clonotype was picked up many times. This sequence originates from a woman aged 18-30 years with Graves' hyperthyroidism. Sequencing was performed on blood. The V gene is TRBV28, the J gene TRBJ1-1; D is perhaps TRBD1 (5 bases). CDR3 DNA sequence: TGTGCCAGCAGTTCGATCGGGGGAGCGACTGAAGCTTTCTTT. Amino acids: CASSSIGGATEAFF.